This passage covers 25 T cell receptor beta chains from one sample sequenced in a study of blood T cell repertoires in COVID-19. Repertoires were generated with immunoSEQ multiplex PCR, while TCRdb's copy carries only in-frame clones and drops some. The table has about 420,000 clones, 70% to 90% seen once; the top ten hold 0.75% to 0.85%. The sequenced sample consisted of peripheral blood. Source of these receptors: a man in his late teens or twenties with COVID-19, enrolled during active disease.

Remarks on this clone: Other DNA sequences from this sample encode an identical CDR3 as well. The V and J genes are TRBV27 and TRBJ1-1, with TRBD1 matching over 8 bases. CDR3 length equals 14 residues. Germline trimming cut 0 bases from V and 8 bases from J; bases unmatched to any gene: 5. Germline loops: CDR1 MNHEY, CDR2 SMNVEV (reference sequence). The CDR3 DNA is TGTGCCAGCAGTTTATCAACAGGGGGGATCGAAGCTTTCTTT. Translating it yields CASSLSTGGIEAFF.

This chain uses TRBV7-2 with TRBJ2-7; 13 nucleotides match TRBD2. Unmatched junction bases numbered 5, after V lost 1 base and J lost 5 bases. This CDR3 is built from 16 residues. The V gene's germline CDR1 is SGHTA and CDR2 FQGNSA. The CDR3 DNA reads as TGTGCCAGCAGCTTAGGTCCCGGACTAGCGGGAGACGAGCAGTACTTC. This gives the protein CASSLGPGLAGDEQYF.

V usage is TRBV3-1 (or the pseudogene TRBV3-2) and J usage is TRBJ2-7; 7 nucleotides align to TRBD2. V was clipped by 4 bases and J by 3 bases; unmatched bases: 12. Germline CDR1 reads LGHDT; CDR2 reads YNNKEL (reference sequence). The CDR3 totals 16 residues. In DNA, the CDR3 is TGTGCCAGCAGCCCTGGAGGAGGGAGGGCCATCTACGAGCAGTACTTC. It translates to CASSPGGGRAIYEQYF.

The chain links TRBV11-2 to TRBJ2-2, with D tentatively TRBD1 (7 bases). Germline CDR1 and CDR2: SGHAT and FQNNGV. The CDR3 has 17 amino acids. The V end lost 7 bases, the J end lost 8 bases, and 26 bases lay between the germline ends. The DNA of the CDR3 is TGTGCCAGCACGACGAGGGGGCGGGGCCTCCTAGTAGGGGAGCTGTTTTTT. Residues: CASTTRGRGLLVGELFF.

The chain carries TRBV24-1 and TRBJ2-3, with TRBD2 matching over 9 bases. The CDR3 covers 20 residues. The germline V gene encodes CDR1 KGHDR and CDR2 SFDVKD. Trimming at V came to 3 bases and at J to 1 base, leaving 16 bases not matched to a gene. CDR3 amino acids: CATSDPGPAGGRERTDTQYF. CDR3 nucleotides: TGTGCCACCAGTGATCCTGGCCCCGCGGGAGGGCGCGAACGCACAGATACGCAGTATTTT.

The V call is TRBV15, the J call TRBJ2-1; D possibly corresponds to TRBD2 (6 bases). V shed 0 bases and J shed 6 bases, with 15 bases lying between them. CDR3 size: 16 residues. Germline V gene data show CDR1 as LNHNV and CDR2 as YYDKDF (reference sequence). DNA of the CDR3: TGTGCCACCAGCAGAGAGGGTACCGGGACTGCCAATGAGCAGTTCTTC. It yields the protein CATSREGTGTANEQFF.

As for this clone: In the same sample, other DNA sequences code for this CDR3. V usage is TRBV27 and J usage is TRBJ2-2, with D hard to call. CDR3 size: 14 residues. Germline CDR1 and CDR2: MNHEY and SMNVEV (reference sequence). V lost 3 bases and J lost 1, with 6 bases in between. The CDR3 region is CASSFAVNTGELFF. The DNA of the CDR3 is TGTGCCAGCAGTTTCGCGGTGAACACCGGGGAGCTGTTTTTT.

Here the CDR3 reads CASSYSEINGEQYF. The DNA of the CDR3 is TGTGCCAGCAGTTACTCCGAGATCAACGGGGAGCAGTACTTC. The J gene is TRBJ2-7, the V gene TRBV6-5, with D hard to call. Per the germline V gene, CDR1 is MNHEY and CDR2 is SVGAGI. The V end was cut by 0 bases, the J end by 7 bases, with 13 bases between. The CDR3 is made up of 14 amino acids.

The rearrangement joins TRBV25-1 to TRBJ2-7; weak D call: TRBD2 (5 bases). The CDR3 is 14 amino acids. Trimming shortened V by 5 bases and J by 3 bases, and 14 bases separated the two germline ends. Germline V gene data show CDR1 as MGHDK and CDR2 as SYGVNS. The CDR3 protein is CASSLWTGNYEQYF. For the CDR3, the DNA is TGTGCCAGCAGTTTGTGGACTGGGAACTACGAGCAGTACTTC.

This clone was counted once. This chain joins TRBV9 and TRBJ2-1; TRBD1 matches 8 bases. Trimming at V came to 3 bases and at J to 10 bases, leaving 6 bases not matched to a gene. Germline V gene sequence: CDR1 SGDLS, CDR2 YYNGEE. The CDR3 totals 13 residues. The CDR3 sequence is CASSASGGREQFF. CDR3 sequence (DNA): TGTGCCAGCAGCGCTTCAGGGGGCAGAGAGCAGTTCTTC. The full variable domain, rest sourced from reference TRBV9 and TRBJ2-1, is DSGVTQTPKHLITATGQRVTLRCSPRSGDLSVYWYQQSLDQGLQFLIQYYNGEERAKGNILERFSAQQFPDLHSELNLSSLELGDSALYFCASSASGGREQFFGPGTRLTVL.

The V and J genes are TRBV3-1 (or the pseudogene TRBV3-2) and TRBJ1-5; no clear D. The germline gives CDR1 LGHDT, CDR2 YNNKEL (reference sequence). The CDR3 has 12 amino acids. V shed 1 base and J shed 13 bases, with 11 bases lying between them. The CDR3 coding sequence is TGTGCCAGCAGCCAAGGGCACGGGTTTCAGCATTTT. As protein: CASSQGHGFQHF.

The rearrangement links TRBV27 to TRBJ2-7; D unresolved. V gave up 5 bases and J gave up 6 bases, with 8 bases separating them. The CDR3 length is 11 residues. CDR1 MNHEY and CDR2 SMNVEV come from the germline V gene (reference sequence). The CDR3 sequence: CASSLFGEQYF. DNA of the CDR3: TGTGCCAGCAGTCTCTTCGGCGAGCAGTACTTC.

This chain connects TRBV5-1 to TRBJ2-1, with a weak D call TRBD1 (6 bases). CDR1 is SGHRS and CDR2 is YFSETQ in the germline V gene. The CDR3 loop spans 14 amino acids. The V gene lost 6 bases and the J gene lost 10 bases, with 20 bases spanning the gap. The CDR3 DNA is TGCGCCAGCACCCAGGGGCCACGTAATGGGGAGCAGTTCTTC. It codes for CASTQGPRNGEQFF. Complete variable domain (other parts from reference TRBV5-1 and TRBJ2-1): KAGVTQTPRYLIKTRGQQVTLSCSPISGHRSVSWYQQTPGQGLQFLFEYFSETQRNKGNFPGRFSGRQFSNSRSEMNVSTLELGDSALYLCASTQGPRNGEQFFGPGTRLTVL.

This clone was detected only once. The chain employs TRBV29-1 and TRBJ2-3; 10 nucleotides line up with TRBD1. V lost 3 bases to trimming and J lost 2 bases; unmatched junction nucleotides: 5. Germline V lookup: CDR1 SQVTM, CDR2 ANQGSEA. The CDR3 is 15 residues long. The CDR3 sequence is CSVEDRGIVTDTQYF. CDR3 DNA: TGCAGCGTTGAGGACAGGGGGATTGTCACAGATACGCAGTATTTT.

The chain links TRBV5-1 to TRBJ2-3; 10 nucleotides line up with TRBD1. Germline values: CDR1 SGHRS, CDR2 YFSETQ. The length of the CDR3 is 17 residues. V gave up 2 bases and J gave up 6 bases; unmatched junction bases: 12. As DNA, the CDR3 is TGCGCCAGCAGCTTTGGTTCCGGGACAGGGGCCCCCGATACGCAGTATTTT. This translates into CASSFGSGTGAPDTQYF.

The V gene is TRBV10-1, the J gene TRBJ2-3; 8 positions match TRBD2. Germline CDR1 WNHNN, CDR2 SYGVQD (reference sequence). The V and J ends lost 4 bases and 3 bases, in that order; junction bases with no gene match: 3. This CDR3 has 14 residues. The CDR3 DNA follows: TGCGCCAGCAGTGGGGGACTAGTAACAGATACGCAGTATTTT. This gives the protein CASSGGLVTDTQYF.

The V gene is TRBV6-2 or TRBV6-3, the J gene TRBJ2-3, with a possible D match to TRBD2 (6 bases). CDR1 and CDR2 (germline): MNHEY, SVGEGT. V was pared by 5 bases and J by 3 bases, with 12 bases between. The CDR3 loop spans 14 amino acids. The CDR3 loop is CASSRLTRTDTQYF. The CDR3 DNA follows: TGTGCCAGCAGTCGACTGACTAGGACAGATACGCAGTATTTT.

The chain is built from TRBV19 and TRBJ1-2; TRBD1 agrees at 8 bases. Trimming cost V 6 bases and J 0 bases; bases outside gene matches: 9. The CDR3 sequence is 16 residues long. Germline-derived CDR1 and CDR2 are LNHDA and SQIVND (reference sequence). The CDR3 loop reads CASRSGTGVSNYGYTF. In nucleotides, the CDR3 is TGTGCCAGTAGGTCCGGGACAGGTGTGTCTAACTATGGCTACACCTTC.

V gene TRBV7-9 combines with J gene TRBJ2-7, with D unclear. The CDR3 extends over 15 amino acids. V lost 1 base to trimming and J lost 2 bases, with 12 bases between them. Germline lookup yields CDR1 SEHNR and CDR2 FQNEAQ (reference sequence). CDR3 protein: CASSLDYLGTYEQYF. CDR3 bases: TGTGCCAGCAGCTTAGATTATCTAGGAACCTACGAGCAGTACTTC. Combining the CDR3 with reference TRBV7-9 and TRBJ2-7 gives the whole variable domain DTGVSQNPRHKITKRGQNVTFRCDPISEHNRLYWYRQTLGQGPEFLTYFQNEAQLEKSRLLSDRFSAERPKGSFSTLEIQRTEQGDSAMYLCASSLDYLGTYEQYFGPGTRLTVT.

The J gene is TRBJ2-2, the V gene TRBV11-3, with 10 bases lining up with TRBD2. The germline V gene encodes CDR1 SGHNT and CDR2 YENEEA. With V trimmed by 4 bases and J by 1 base, 0 bases remained unmatched. CDR3 size: 15 residues. CDR3 protein: CASSWTSGNTGELFF. The DNA for the CDR3 is TGTGCCAGCAGCTGGACTAGCGGGAACACCGGGGAGCTGTTTTTT.

The chain joins TRBV18 to TRBJ2-7; the match to TRBD1 covers 7 bases. The junction had 8 bases not matched to a gene; V was cut back by 3 bases and J by 0 bases. CDR1 is KGHSH, CDR2 LQKENI, per germline. The length of the CDR3 is 16 residues. DNA for the CDR3: TGTGCCAGCTCACCCAACGGACAGGTGAGCTCCTACGAGCAGTACTTC. Translation gives CASSPNGQVSSYEQYF. The whole variable domain, remainder taken from reference TRBV18 and TRBJ2-7, is NAGVMQNPRHLVRRRGQEARLRCSPMKGHSHVYWYRQLPEEGLKFMVYLQKENIIDESGMPKERFSAEFPKEGPSILRIQQVVRGDSAAYFCASSPNGQVSSYEQYFGPGTRLTVT.

V usage is TRBV5-6 and J usage is TRBJ2-7; D might be TRBD1 (6 bases). Germline V gene data show CDR1 as SGHDT and CDR2 as YYEEEE. The V gene lost 4 bases and the J gene lost 9 bases, with 11 bases spanning the gap. The CDR3 sequence is 11 residues long. The CDR3 region is CASSTDSLQYF. The CDR3 DNA reads TGTGCCAGCAGCACGGACAGTCTGCAGTACTTC.

As to this clone: The same CDR3 can be traced to other DNA sequences in this sample. The chain joins TRBV12-3 or TRBV12-4 to TRBJ1-1, with TRBD1 matching 7 bases. V trimming: 5 bases; J trimming: 3 bases; junction bases outside the gene matches: 3. CDR3 length equals 13 residues. CDR3 DNA sequence: TGTGCCAGCAGTCTGCAGGGGGACACTGAAGCTTTCTTT. This translates into CASSLQGDTEAFF.

The chain carries TRBV5-1 and TRBJ1-6, with TRBD1 matching 8 bases. The CDR3 spans 15 residues. Germline trimming cut 7 bases from V and 7 bases from J; bases unmatched to any gene: 10. Germline CDR1 and CDR2: SGHRS and YFSETQ. The CDR3 is CASAGDRGDNSPLHF. CDR3 in DNA: TGCGCCAGCGCAGGTGACAGGGGCGACAATTCACCCCTCCACTTT.

CDR3 in amino acids: CATSDPGLAGSTDTQYF. The CDR3 DNA reads TGTGCCACCAGTGACCCTGGACTAGCGGGAAGCACAGATACGCAGTATTTT. This chain links TRBV24-1 with TRBJ2-3, with 12 positions matching TRBD2. CDR1 is KGHDR and CDR2 is SFDVKD in the germline V gene. Trimming at V came to 4 bases and at J to 0 bases, leaving 4 bases not matched to a gene. This CDR3 comprises 17 residues.